This T cell receptor (beta chain) is from a study of control samples from healthy donors and cancer patients. Germline CDR1 is LGHDT and CDR2 is YNNKEL (reference sequence). The length of the CDR3 is 13 residues. V was trimmed by 3 bases and J by 0 bases, leaving 5 bases between them. This clone appeared a single time. Profiled with immunoSEQ multiplex PCR; TCRdb holds only in-frame clones, not every one. The sample includes about 65,000 clones, about nine tenths seen only once; the top ten take more than 1%. The rearrangement uses TRBV3-1 (or the pseudogene TRBV3-2) and TRBJ1-2, with D unresolved. The source material was PBMCs. This sequence was found in a woman aged 45-60 years with colorectal cancer. The DNA for the CDR3 is TGTGCCAGCAGCCATGAGGCTAACTATGGCTACACCTTC. Its translation is CASSHEANYGYTF.